A selection of T cell receptor beta chains follows, all from one sample in a study of OX40 agonist ivuxolimab in advanced cancers. Using immunoSEQ multiplex PCR, the repertoire was profiled, and TCRdb retains in-frame clones only, with some absent. The table shows about 95,000 clones, with roughly nine tenths occurring only once. The sample was CD4+ or CD8+ T cells sorted from blood, taken in a trial of the OX40 agonist ivuxolimab. The receptors were sampled from an adult with an advanced solid tumor such as melanoma, head and neck, liver or kidney cancer. Each CDR3 is given without its conserved first and last residue.

CDR3: ASSYTGTRDEKLF
J: TRBJ1-4
V: TRBV7-8

CDR3: ASSALRDTEAF
J: TRBJ1-1
V: TRBV19

CDR3: AITKGRAGTGELF
J: TRBJ2-2
V: TRBV10-3

CDR3: ASTRQGMNTEAF
J: TRBJ1-1
V: TRBV7-2

CDR3: ASSGPGEGYT
J: TRBJ1-2
V: TRBV2

CDR3: ASSRTGISNQPQH
J: TRBJ1-5
V: TRBV6-5

CDR3: AWGRDRPYGYT
J: TRBJ1-2
V: TRBV30

CDR3: ATGTGGAYNEQF
J: TRBJ2-1
V: TRBV10-3

CDR3: ATQSPPSYNEQF
J: TRBJ2-1
V: TRBV28

CDR3: ASSEFMNTEAF
J: TRBJ1-1
V: TRBV6-1

CDR3: ASSPSGTAPGAQY
J: TRBJ2-5
V: TRBV13

CDR3: ASSQDLRGTSGAYEQY
J: TRBJ2-7
V: TRBV4-3

CDR3: ASSLAPGSGGYNEQF
J: TRBJ2-1
V: TRBV7-2

CDR3: ASSETIPYQETQY
J: TRBJ2-5
V: TRBV7-2

CDR3: ASSLQGMNTEAF
J: TRBJ1-1
V: TRBV7-9

CDR3: ASSLKGTGSLYTNEKLF
J: TRBJ1-4
V: TRBV5-6

CDR3: ASSLISGHTGELF
J: TRBJ2-2
V: TRBV7-3

CDR3: ASSWTSGGTGELF
J: TRBJ2-2
V: TRBV7-2

CDR3: ASSDSPGYYGYT
J: TRBJ1-2
V: TRBV2

CDR3: ASSQPRGGMNTEAF
J: TRBJ1-1
V: TRBV4-3

CDR3: ASSLRENEQF
J: TRBJ2-1
V: TRBV7-6

CDR3: ASSLGHPSSYEQY
J: TRBJ2-7
V: TRBV2

CDR3: ASSQDWGSQPQH
J: TRBJ1-5
V: TRBV4-2

CDR3: ASSERAGALAGELF
J: TRBJ2-2
V: TRBV10-2

CDR3: ATQTGGFHQPQH
J: TRBJ1-5
V: TRBV6-1

CDR3: ASSFGGVGTGELF
J: TRBJ2-2
V: TRBV11-2

CDR3: ASSHGLAGGLDTQY
J: TRBJ2-3
V: TRBV7-9

CDR3: ASSSLDRENEAF
J: TRBJ1-1
V: TRBV7-9

CDR3: ASSHRQGETQY
J: TRBJ2-5
V: TRBV4-3

CDR3: ASSTWETQY
J: TRBJ2-5
V: TRBV19

CDR3: ASSHRGAEAF
J: TRBJ1-1
V: TRBV11-2

CDR3: ASSLGGTLNTEAF
J: TRBJ1-1
V: TRBV7-9

CDR3: ASSPGSNEKLF
J: TRBJ1-4
V: TRBV28

CDR3: ASRLAQGTGGISNTGELF
J: TRBJ2-2
V: TRBV12-2

CDR3: ASSLKLAGGPNEQF
J: TRBJ2-1
V: TRBV7-9

CDR3: ASSLGRQGKMH
J: TRBJ1-5
V: TRBV7-3

CDR3: ASSVGPTMNTEAF
J: TRBJ1-1
V: TRBV9

CDR3: ASSFPGQGTGYT
J: TRBJ1-2
V: TRBV7-2

CDR3: ASTQGAGTEAF
J: TRBJ1-1
V: TRBV25-1

CDR3: ATKYQETQY
J: TRBJ2-5
V: TRBV19

CDR3: ASSLQRGGGYT
J: TRBJ1-2
V: TRBV7-2

CDR3: ASRMAGPTEAF
J: TRBJ1-1
V: TRBV5-6

CDR3: ASSWAWDQQETQY
J: TRBJ2-5
V: TRBV5-6

CDR3: ATGLLNTGELF
J: TRBJ2-2
V: TRBV28